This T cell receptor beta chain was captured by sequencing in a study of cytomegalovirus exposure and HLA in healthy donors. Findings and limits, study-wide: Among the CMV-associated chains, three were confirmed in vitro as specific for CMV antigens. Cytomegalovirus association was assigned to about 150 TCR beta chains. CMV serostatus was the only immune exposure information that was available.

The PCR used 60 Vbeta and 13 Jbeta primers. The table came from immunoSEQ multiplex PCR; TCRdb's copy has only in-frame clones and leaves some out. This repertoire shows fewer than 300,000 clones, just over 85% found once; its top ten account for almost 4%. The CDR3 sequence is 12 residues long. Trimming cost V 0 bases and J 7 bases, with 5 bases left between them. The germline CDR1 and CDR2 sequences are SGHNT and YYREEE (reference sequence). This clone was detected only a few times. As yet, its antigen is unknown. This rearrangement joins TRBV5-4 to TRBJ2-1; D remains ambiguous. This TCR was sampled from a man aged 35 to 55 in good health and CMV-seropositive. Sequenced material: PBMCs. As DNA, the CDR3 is TGTGCCAGCAGCTTGGAGAGGAATGAGCAGTTCTTC. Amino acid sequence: CASSLERNEQFF.